These 8 T cell receptor beta chains were sequenced from one sample in a study of blood T cell repertoires in COVID-19 (dated by TCRdb to between 2020 and 2021). The library was prepared using the immunoSEQ multiplex PCR assay. Held by TCRdb, this immuneACCESS table contains in-frame sequences only and omits some clones. Under half of the omission traces to an unresolved V gene where checked; the cause of the rest is unknown. The sample has a few hundred thousand clones on record, 90% to 95% of them singletons. The ten most abundant clones make up approximately 1.3% of the sample. The material sequenced was PBMCs or T cells enriched from blood (not recorded which). The receptor set was obtained from a human donor in a cohort exposed to, infected with or recovered from COVID-19 (not recorded which). The donor label of this sample is uncertain.

The chain is built from TRBV10-3 and TRBJ1-1; unclear D gene. Trimming removed 3 bases at V and 1 base at J, with 9 bases between. The length of the CDR3 is 14 residues. Germline V CDR1 and CDR2: ENHRY, SYGVKD. CDR3 region: CAISEDITNTEAFF. The CDR3 nucleotides are TGTGCCATCAGTGAAGACATAACGAACACTGAAGCTTTCTTT.

The rearrangement uses TRBV24-1 and TRBJ1-2, with no clear D. This CDR3 region has 14 residues. Per the germline V gene, CDR1 is KGHDR and CDR2 is SFDVKD. V gave up 1 base and J gave up 8 bases, with 13 bases separating them. The CDR3: CATSDFSGSDGYTF. The DNA of the CDR3 is TGTGCCACCAGTGATTTCTCGGGGTCTGACGGCTACACCTTC.

CDR3 region: CASSSTGEIFQPQHF. CDR3 nucleotide sequence: TGCGCCAGCAGCTCAACAGGGGAAATATTTCAGCCCCAGCATTTT. The chain is built from TRBV5-1 and TRBJ1-5, with 7 bases that match TRBD1. CDR1 is SGHRS and CDR2 is YFSETQ in the germline V gene. This CDR3 region has 15 residues. V lost 3 bases and J lost 6; bases outside the gene matches: 9. The full variable domain, completed using reference TRBV5-1 and TRBJ1-5, is KAGVTQTPRYLIKTRGQQVTLSCSPISGHRSVSWYQQTPGQGLQFLFEYFSETQRNKGNFPGRFSGRQFSNSRSEMNVSTLELGDSALYLCASSSTGEIFQPQHFGDGTRLSIL.

The V and J genes are TRBV7-9 and TRBJ2-3; D is uncertain. The V end lost 6 bases, the J end lost 0 bases, and 19 bases lay between the germline ends. CDR3 length: 17 residues. Germline CDR1 SEHNR, CDR2 FQNEAQ (reference sequence). The CDR3 protein is CASSLYPMGKSTDTQYF. In DNA, the CDR3 is TGTGCCAGCAGTCTCTACCCTATGGGCAAGAGCACAGATACGCAGTATTTT.

J is TRBJ2-7 and V is TRBV6-2 or TRBV6-3, with 9 bases that match TRBD1. The J segment lost 5 bases and the V segment lost 2 bases, leaving 4 bases of the junction unmatched. The germline V gene encodes CDR1 MNHEY and CDR2 SVGEGT. The CDR3 runs 14 residues. The CDR3 DNA follows: TGTGCCAGCAGTTACAACAGGGGGCCCCACGAGCAGTACTTC. Amino acid sequence: CASSYNRGPHEQYF.

The J gene is TRBJ1-4, the V gene TRBV5-6; maybe TRBD1 (5 bases). Trimming took off 0 bases at V and 3 bases at J, with 9 bases between the two ends. Germline assignment: CDR1 SGHDT and CDR2 YYEEEE. This CDR3 has 15 residues. Written as DNA, the CDR3 is TGTGCCAGCAGCTTGGACGGGGGATCTAATGAAAAACTGTTTTTT. It specifies CASSLDGGSNEKLFF.

In the case of this clone: A much larger clone differs from this one at a single base, so this may be a read error. This chain uses TRBV6-2 or TRBV6-3 with TRBJ2-3; D unresolved. The V end was cut by 3 bases, the J end by 5 bases, with 3 bases between. The germline gives CDR1 MNHEY, CDR2 SVGEGT. The CDR3 totals 11 residues. The CDR3 DNA follows: TGTGCCAGCAGTTATATAGATACGCAGTATTTT. It encodes CASSYIDTQYF.

J is TRBJ1-1 and V is TRBV9; TRBD1 agrees at 7 bases. CDR1 is SGDLS, CDR2 YYNGEE, per germline. The CDR3 has 14 residues. After removal of 7 bases from V and 7 bases from J, the junction contained 13 bases not matched to a gene. DNA of the CDR3: TGTGCCAGCGCCCGACAGGGCCTACCGTTTGAAGCTTTCTTT. Encoded protein: CASARQGLPFEAFF.